This T cell receptor beta chain was obtained from a study of shared clonotypes between healthy human individuals. Trimming stripped 1 base from V and 2 bases from J, with 10 bases between. This CDR3 is 15 amino acids long. Looked up from germline, CDR1 is SGHAT and CDR2 is FQNNGV. Remarks on this clone: Within the sample, other DNA sequences also encode this same CDR3.

The method was immunoSEQ multiplex PCR; TCRdb's version includes in-frame clones alone and lacks a portion of them. Found here are hundreds of thousands of clones, approximately 79% of them singletons; the top ten hold around 1.6%. The V and J genes are TRBV11-2 and TRBJ2-3; D remains ambiguous. Specimen: memory CD4+ T cells sorted from blood. Subset indicated: CD45RA-negative fraction. This receptor was taken from a woman younger than 45 in good health. In DNA, the CDR3 is TGTGCCAGCAGCTTAGGTCACCAGCTCACAGATACGCAGTATTTT. Translated: CASSLGHQLTDTQYF.